The 8 T cell receptor beta chains listed next were all sequenced from one sample in a study of blood T cell repertoires in COVID-19. Profiling relied on immunoSEQ multiplex PCR, and the TCRdb table lists in-frame clones only, not all of them. Counted here are 200,000 to 300,000 clones, 80% to 85% occurring once; the ten biggest clones make up 3.4%. Sequenced material: peripheral blood. These receptors originate from a young woman with acute or convalescent COVID-19.

The J gene is TRBJ2-7, the V gene TRBV6-2 or TRBV6-3; no firm D call. The V gene lost 5 bases and the J gene lost 0 bases, with 8 bases spanning the gap. The CDR3 is made up of 13 amino acids. Germline V lookup: CDR1 MNHEY, CDR2 SVGEGT. CDR3 DNA: TGTGCCAGCAGTAGCTACTCCTCCTACGAGCAGTACTTC. This encodes CASSSYSSYEQYF.

The chain carries TRBV10-3 and TRBJ1-2; a weak D match, TRBD1 (6 bases). V lost 7 bases to trimming and J lost 4 bases, with 13 bases between them. The germline gives CDR1 ENHRY, CDR2 SYGVKD. The CDR3 has 13 amino acids. The CDR3 DNA follows: TGTGCCATCACAACAGGGAGAGGCTATGGCTACACCTTC. It specifies CAITTGRGYGYTF.

The CDR3 here is CASSPLDRASYEQYF. In DNA form, the CDR3 reads TGTGCCAGCAGCCCACTGGACAGGGCCTCCTACGAGCAGTACTTC. The chain links TRBV28 to TRBJ2-7; 8 nucleotides align to TRBD1. CDR3 length: 15 amino acids. Trimming cost V 6 bases and J 0 bases; bases outside gene matches: 7. CDR1 and CDR2 (germline): MDHEN, SYDVKM.

The genes are TRBV4-1 and TRBJ2-2; perhaps TRBD1 as D (6 bases). This CDR3 is built from 15 residues. Germline CDR1 MGHRA, CDR2 YSYEKL. Trimming removed 1 base from V and 3 bases from J, with 9 bases in between. DNA of the CDR3: TGCGCCAGCAGCCAAGGGGACACCTACACCGGGGAGCTGTTTTTT. Translated: CASSQGDTYTGELFF.

The rearrangement uses TRBV18 and TRBJ1-5, with TRBD1 matching 8 bases. Germline trimming cut 2 bases from V and 6 bases from J; bases unmatched to any gene: 6. Germline CDR1 reads KGHSH; CDR2 reads LQKENI. CDR3 length: 15 residues. The CDR3: CASSPGTGGFQPQHF. In nucleotides, the CDR3 is TGTGCCAGCTCACCAGGCACAGGGGGTTTTCAGCCCCAGCATTTT.

This sequence joins TRBV11-3 and TRBJ2-2; unclear D gene. This CDR3 comprises 15 residues. The germline gives CDR1 SGHNT, CDR2 YENEEA. V was clipped by 4 bases and J by 6 bases, with 15 bases between them. CDR3 nucleotide sequence: TGTGCCAGCAGCTCGACCGGGTATCACGCCGGGGAGCTGTTTTTT. It yields the protein CASSSTGYHAGELFF.

Concerning this clone: Additional DNA sequences in this sample encode the identical CDR3. The CDR3, as DNA: TGTGCCAGCAGCCAGGATCTGGGGGGTGGCTACACCTTC. Translated: CASSQDLGGGYTF. The chain links TRBV3-1 (or the pseudogene TRBV3-2) to TRBJ1-2; D is perhaps TRBD1 (5 bases). Trimming removed 3 bases at V and 7 bases at J, with 12 bases between. The CDR3 is 13 residues long. The germline V gene encodes CDR1 LGHDT and CDR2 YNNKEL (reference sequence).

The chain joins TRBV4-2 to TRBJ2-2; 14 nucleotides line up with TRBD2. From germline, CDR1 is LGHNA and CDR2 YNFKEQ. The CDR3 is made up of 19 amino acids. V was pared by 1 base and J by 0 bases, with 4 bases of the junction left unmatched. CDR3 in DNA: TGTGCCAGCAGCCAAGGGGTGGGACTAGCGGGAGCGAACACCGGGGAGCTGTTTTTT. Amino acids: CASSQGVGLAGANTGELFF.